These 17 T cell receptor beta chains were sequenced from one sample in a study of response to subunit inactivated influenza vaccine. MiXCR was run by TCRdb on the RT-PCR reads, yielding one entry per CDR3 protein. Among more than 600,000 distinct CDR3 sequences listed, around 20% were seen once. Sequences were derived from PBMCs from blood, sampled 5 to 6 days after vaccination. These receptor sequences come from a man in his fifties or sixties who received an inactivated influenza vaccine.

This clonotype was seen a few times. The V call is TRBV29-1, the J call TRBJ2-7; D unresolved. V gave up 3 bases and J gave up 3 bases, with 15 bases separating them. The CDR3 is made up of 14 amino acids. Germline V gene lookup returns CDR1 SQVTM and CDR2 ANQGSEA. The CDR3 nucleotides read TGCAGCGTTGACATTACCGGGCGGAACTACGAGCAGTACTTC. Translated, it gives CSVDITGRNYEQYF.

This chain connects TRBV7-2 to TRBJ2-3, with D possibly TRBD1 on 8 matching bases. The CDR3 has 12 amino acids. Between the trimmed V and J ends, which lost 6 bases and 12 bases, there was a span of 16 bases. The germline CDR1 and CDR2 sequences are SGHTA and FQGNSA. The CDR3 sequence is CASSPGGGGQYF. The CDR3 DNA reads TGTGCCAGCAGTCCAGGGGGCGGGGGCCAGTATTTT.

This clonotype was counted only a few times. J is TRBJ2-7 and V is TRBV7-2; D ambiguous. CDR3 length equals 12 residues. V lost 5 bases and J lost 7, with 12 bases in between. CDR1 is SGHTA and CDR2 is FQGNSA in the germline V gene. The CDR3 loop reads CASSLEWSEQYF. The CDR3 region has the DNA TGTGCCAGCAGCCTAGAGTGGAGTGAGCAGTACTTC.

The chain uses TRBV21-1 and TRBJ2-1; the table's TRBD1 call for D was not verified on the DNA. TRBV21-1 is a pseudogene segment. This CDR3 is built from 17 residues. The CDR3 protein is CASSSRGAGNKLNEQFF. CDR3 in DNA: TGTGCCAGCAGCTCCCGAGGGGCGGGAAACAAACTCAATGAGCAGTTCTTC.

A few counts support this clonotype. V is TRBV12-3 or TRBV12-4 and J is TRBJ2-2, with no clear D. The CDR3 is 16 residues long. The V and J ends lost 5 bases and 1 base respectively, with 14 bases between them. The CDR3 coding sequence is TGTGCCAGCAGTAGAAACTCCGGAATGAACACCGGGGAGCTGTTTTTT. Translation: CASSRNSGMNTGELFF.

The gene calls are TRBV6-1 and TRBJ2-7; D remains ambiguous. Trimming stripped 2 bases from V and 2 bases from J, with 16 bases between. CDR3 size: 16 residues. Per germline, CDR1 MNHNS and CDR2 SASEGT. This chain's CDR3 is CASSEKVGQRPYEQYF. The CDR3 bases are TGTGCCAGCAGTGAAAAGGTAGGGCAGAGACCCTACGAGCAGTACTTC.

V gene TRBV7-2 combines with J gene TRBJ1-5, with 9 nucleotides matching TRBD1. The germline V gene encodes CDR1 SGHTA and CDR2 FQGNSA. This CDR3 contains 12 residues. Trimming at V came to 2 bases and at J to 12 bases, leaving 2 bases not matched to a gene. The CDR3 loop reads CASSLRGQGQHF. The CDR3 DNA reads TGTGCCAGCAGCTTAAGGGGACAGGGCCAGCATTTT.

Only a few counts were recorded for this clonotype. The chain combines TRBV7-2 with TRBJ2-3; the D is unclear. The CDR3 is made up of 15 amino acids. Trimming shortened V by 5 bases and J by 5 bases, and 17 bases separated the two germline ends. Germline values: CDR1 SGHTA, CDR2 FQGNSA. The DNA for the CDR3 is TGTGCCAGCAGCCCAGCCCTCTCACGCGGAGATACGCAGTATTTT. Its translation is CASSPALSRGDTQYF.

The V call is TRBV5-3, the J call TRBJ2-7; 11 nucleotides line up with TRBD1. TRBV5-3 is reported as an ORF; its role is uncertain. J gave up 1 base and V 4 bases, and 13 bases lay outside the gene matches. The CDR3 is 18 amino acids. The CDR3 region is CARSGTGQGALLSYEQYF. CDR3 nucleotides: TGTGCCAGAAGCGGAACCGGACAGGGGGCGCTTCTATCCTACGAGCAGTACTTC.

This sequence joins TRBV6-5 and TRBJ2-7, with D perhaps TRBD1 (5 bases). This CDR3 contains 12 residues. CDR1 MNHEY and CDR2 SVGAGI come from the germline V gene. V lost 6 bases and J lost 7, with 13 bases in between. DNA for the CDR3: TGTGCCAGCAGCCTGCCCAAGGGGGAGCAGTACTTC. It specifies CASSLPKGEQYF.

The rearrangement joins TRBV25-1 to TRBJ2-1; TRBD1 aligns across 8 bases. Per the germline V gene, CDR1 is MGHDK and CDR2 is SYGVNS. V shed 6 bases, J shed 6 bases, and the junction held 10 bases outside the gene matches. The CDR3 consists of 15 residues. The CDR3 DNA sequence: TGTGCCAGCAGGGACAGGGTTGATCCGAGCAATGAGCAGTTCTTC. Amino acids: CASRDRVDPSNEQFF. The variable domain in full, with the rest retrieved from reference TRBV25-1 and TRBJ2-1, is EADIYQTPRYLVIGTGKKITLECSQTMGHDKMYWYQQDPGMELHLIHYSYGVNSTEKGDLSSESTVSRIRTEHFPLTLESARPSHTSQYLCASRDRVDPSNEQFFGPGTRLTVL.

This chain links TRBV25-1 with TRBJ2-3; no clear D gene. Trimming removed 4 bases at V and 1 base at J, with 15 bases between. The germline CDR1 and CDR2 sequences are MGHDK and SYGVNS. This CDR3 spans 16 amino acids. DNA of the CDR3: TGTGCCAGCAGTGTTGGGATAGCTCCTGGCACAGATACGCAGTATTTT. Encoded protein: CASSVGIAPGTDTQYF.

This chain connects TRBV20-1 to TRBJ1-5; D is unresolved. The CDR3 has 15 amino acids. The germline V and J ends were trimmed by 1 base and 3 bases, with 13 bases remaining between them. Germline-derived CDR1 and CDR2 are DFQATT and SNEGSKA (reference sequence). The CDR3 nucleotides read TGCAGTGCTAGAGGGACCGCGGTGAACAATCAGCCCCAGCATTTT. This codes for CSARGTAVNNQPQHF.

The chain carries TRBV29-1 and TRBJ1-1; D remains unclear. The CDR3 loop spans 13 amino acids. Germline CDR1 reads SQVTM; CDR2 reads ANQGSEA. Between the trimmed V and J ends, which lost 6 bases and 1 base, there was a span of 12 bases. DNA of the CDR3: TGCAGCGTGGAACGGACCCAGAACACTGAAGCTTTCTTT. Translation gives CSVERTQNTEAFF.

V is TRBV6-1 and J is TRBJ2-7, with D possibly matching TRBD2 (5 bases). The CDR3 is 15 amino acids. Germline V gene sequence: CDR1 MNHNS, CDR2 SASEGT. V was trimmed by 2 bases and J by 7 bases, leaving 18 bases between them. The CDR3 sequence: CASSEFPAGVKEQYF. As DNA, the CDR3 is TGTGCCAGCAGTGAATTCCCGGCGGGTGTTAAGGAGCAGTACTTC.

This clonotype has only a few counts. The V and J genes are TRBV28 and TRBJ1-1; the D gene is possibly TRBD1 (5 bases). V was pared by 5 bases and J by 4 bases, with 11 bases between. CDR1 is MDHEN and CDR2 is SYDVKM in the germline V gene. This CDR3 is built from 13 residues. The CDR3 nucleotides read TGTGCCAGCAGTCTAGGACAACTCACTGAAGCTTTCTTT. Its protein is CASSLGQLTEAFF.

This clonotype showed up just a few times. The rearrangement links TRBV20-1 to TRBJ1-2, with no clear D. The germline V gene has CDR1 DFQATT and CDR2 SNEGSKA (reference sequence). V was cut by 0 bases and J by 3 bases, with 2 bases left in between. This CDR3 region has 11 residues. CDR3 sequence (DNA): TGCAGTGCTAGAGAAGACTATGGCTACACCTTC. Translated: CSAREDYGYTF.